The 13 T cell receptor beta chains below were found in one sample sequenced in a study of shared clonotypes between healthy human individuals. The data were produced by immunoSEQ multiplex PCR, yet TCRdb's version contains in-frame clones alone and is incomplete. The data contain millions of clones, approximately 93% of them singletons. The sequencing sample was made of naive CD4+ T cells from PBMCs. Regarding subset: CD45RA+ positively selected. The receptor source for this set is a young man in good health. Some clones in this sample may be carry-over from other donors' samples.

This sequence joins TRBV6-5 and TRBJ2-7; 9 bases are a match to TRBD1. This CDR3 has 14 amino acids. In germline, CDR1 is MNHEY, CDR2 SVGAGI. The CDR3 loop reads CAARSGTGQYEQYF. The DNA for the CDR3 is TGTGCAGCGAGATCCGGGACAGGGCAGTACGAGCAGTACTTC.

This chain links TRBV4-1 with TRBJ1-4; a weak D match, TRBD1 (5 bases). Trimming took 5 bases from V and 5 from J, leaving 15 bases between them. Germline V lookup: CDR1 MGHRA, CDR2 YSYEKL. The CDR3 runs to 15 residues. The CDR3 DNA reads TGCGCCAGCAGCGCACAGGCAAGTCAAAATGAAAAACTGTTTTTT. Translation: CASSAQASQNEKLFF.

The chain has TRBV7-2 and TRBJ2-3; D might be TRBD1 (6 bases). V lost 4 bases to trimming and J lost 0 bases, with 17 bases between them. Germline assignment: CDR1 SGHTA and CDR2 FQGNSA. The CDR3 has 17 amino acids. The DNA of the CDR3 is TGTGCCAGCAGCTGGGTTGGTGGGGGCTCGAGCACAGATACGCAGTATTTT. This codes for CASSWVGGGSSTDTQYF. The variable domain in full, completed from reference TRBV7-2 and TRBJ2-3, reads GAGVSQSPSNKVTEKGKDVELRCDPISGHTALYWYRQSLGQGLEFLIYFQGNSAPDKSGLPSDRFSAERTGGSVSTLTIQRTQQEDSAVYLCASSWVGGGSSTDTQYFGPGTRLTVL.

The chain combines TRBV28 with TRBJ1-5, with D possibly being TRBD1 (5 bases). The CDR3 is 15 amino acids. Per the germline V gene, CDR1 is MDHEN and CDR2 is SYDVKM. Trimming cost V 7 bases and J 4 bases, with 17 bases left between them. The chain's CDR3 is CASIPGRGGNQPQHF. CDR3 DNA sequence: TGTGCCAGCATCCCTGGGCGGGGCGGAAATCAGCCCCAGCATTTT. The full variable domain, in which reference TRBV28 and TRBJ1-5 provide the parts outside the CDR3, is DVKVTQSSRYLVKRTGEKVFLECVQDMDHENMFWYRQDPGLGLRLIYFSYDVKMKEKGDIPEGYSVSREKKERFSLILESASTNQTSMYLCASIPGRGGNQPQHFGDGTRLSIL.

The V call is TRBV7-9, the J call TRBJ2-2; 7 bases align to TRBD2. This CDR3 is built from 16 residues. Germline assignment: CDR1 SEHNR and CDR2 FQNEAQ (reference sequence). V was clipped by 6 bases and J by 0 bases; unmatched bases: 7. The CDR3 sequence is CASRITGGSNTGELFF. CDR3 DNA: TGTGCCAGCAGAATAACGGGAGGCTCGAACACCGGGGAGCTGTTTTTT.

The chain uses TRBV11-2 and TRBJ2-5, with 8 bases aligning to TRBD2. The V gene end was trimmed by 5 bases and the J gene end by 1 base; junction bases not matched to a gene: 6. CDR1 and CDR2 (germline): SGHAT, FQNNGV. The CDR3 covers 15 residues. CDR3 amino acids: CASSPPTSVQETQYF. The CDR3 region has the DNA TGTGCCAGCAGCCCACCGACTAGCGTCCAAGAGACCCAGTACTTC.

The chain uses TRBV11-2 and TRBJ2-1; no clear D gene. This CDR3 is built from 11 residues. V lost 6 bases, J lost 7 bases, and 7 bases lay in between. Germline CDR1 reads SGHAT; CDR2 reads FQNNGV. Here the CDR3 DNA reads TGTGCCAGCAGTAAAATAAATGAGCAGTTCTTC. As protein: CASSKINEQFF. Complete variable domain (other parts from reference TRBV11-2 and TRBJ2-1): EAGVAQSPRYKIIEKRQSVAFWCNPISGHATLYWYQQILGQGPKLLIQFQNNGVVDDSQLPKDRFSAERLKGVDSTLKIQPAKLEDSAVYLCASSKINEQFFGPGTRLTVL.

The sample holds one count of this clone. The J gene is TRBJ2-7, the V gene TRBV27; 10 bases are a match to TRBD2. Germline CDR1 MNHEY, CDR2 SMNVEV (reference sequence). The CDR3 has 15 residues. The trim removed 1 base at V and 3 bases at J, leaving 3 bases unmatched. The CDR3 here is CASSLFGTSDYEQYF. The CDR3 DNA is TGTGCCAGCAGTTTATTCGGGACTAGCGACTACGAGCAGTACTTC.

The chain has TRBV28 and TRBJ2-3; D remains ambiguous. Germline values: CDR1 MDHEN, CDR2 SYDVKM. The germline V and J ends were trimmed by 7 bases and 2 bases, with 16 bases remaining between them. This CDR3 is built from 15 residues. The CDR3, as DNA: TGTGCCAGCACCCTAAGGAATGGCTTCACAGATACGCAGTATTTT. This codes for CASTLRNGFTDTQYF.

With regard to this clone: Other nucleotide sequences from this sample produce the same CDR3. V and J are TRBV5-1 and TRBJ1-5; D may be TRBD1 (5 bases). Trimming left V 4 bases short and J 1 base short, with 6 bases between. The CDR3 consists of 13 residues. CDR1 and CDR2 (germline): SGHRS, YFSETQ. Here the CDR3 reads CASSRDSNQPQHF. The CDR3 DNA sequence: TGCGCCAGCAGCCGGGACAGCAATCAGCCCCAGCATTTT.

The chain recombines TRBV28 with TRBJ1-2; TRBD1 matches 7 bases. The ends lost 5 bases at V and 0 bases at J; junction bases unmatched: 3. This CDR3 is 14 amino acids long. Germline V gives CDR1 MDHEN, CDR2 SYDVKM. CDR3: CASSQGGSNYGYTF. The CDR3 bases are TGTGCCAGCAGTCAGGGGGGGTCTAACTATGGCTACACCTTC.

The J gene is TRBJ1-3, the V gene TRBV7-3; D is unclear. The CDR3 is 16 amino acids. Per germline, CDR1 SGHTA and CDR2 FQGTGA. V was shortened by 5 bases and J by 1 base, with 15 bases between the two germline ends. The CDR3 DNA sequence: TGTGCCAGCAGCCCAAATCCGATGGGATCTGGAAACACCATATATTTT. It specifies CASSPNPMGSGNTIYF.

V and J are TRBV9 and TRBJ2-7; D remains ambiguous. Germline loops: CDR1 SGDLS, CDR2 YYNGEE. Trimming removed 0 bases at V and 2 bases at J, with 9 bases between. This CDR3 has 14 amino acids. CDR3 region: CASSVEPITYEQYF. CDR3 sequence (DNA): TGTGCCAGCAGCGTAGAACCGATAACCTACGAGCAGTACTTC.